One T cell receptor (beta chain) is described in this entry. This clone's antigen is unknown. The sample holds no much larger clone one base away, and base qualities are not on file. This specimen belongs to a study of blood T cell repertoires in COVID-19 (dated by TCRdb to the early 2020s). For the study in its entirety: The collaborator samples originated in the United States, Italy and Spain and spanned the acute and convalescent phases of COVID-19. Samples were obtained from the ongoing ImmuneRACE study (first 160 participants) and from about 1,300 subjects provided by 6 global collaborators. The prospective study material was composed of cDNA or gDNA derived from T cells, B-cell-depleted T cells, or PBMCs. The repertoires were made available in a free public database intended to serve as a resource for research on the immune response to SARS-CoV-2. Deeply sampled blood TCRbeta repertoires from subjects exposed to, actively infected with, or recovered from COVID-19 were included in the dataset. A de-identified subject ID, COVID-19 status, age in years and sex were almost always included in the sample metadata. Where HLA class I and class II types were available, the types were taken from metadata supplied by the sample provider, not from assay-based typing. The research as a whole found: How much clinical and demographic metadata was included differed by source and by participant, and the metadata was provided uncurated.

TCRbeta CDR3 regions were amplified from genomic DNA using the immunoSEQ Assay, a bias-controlled multiplex PCR. The paper's data handling went like this. Within the assay, amplification of reference gene primers was used to estimate how many nucleated cells each sample contained. Sequence reads were collapsed and filtered to measure the absolute abundance of every unique TCRbeta CDR3 rearrangement. Productive Simpson clonality was computed per sample as the square root of Simpson's diversity index over productive rearrangements. TCRdb took over this immuneACCESS table, retaining in-frame rearrangements with V and J assigned. Such tables are incomplete; in checked studies, under half of the missing clones stem from an unresolved V gene, and the remainder is unexplained. For V, J and clone size, that table is used; D and trimming come from the DNA. The sample table records tens of thousands of clones; about 86% of these occur just once. The top ten hold around 5% of the sample.

The collaborating institutions used their own protocols to collect whole blood in K2EDTA tubes. For TCRbeta analysis, collaborators shipped samples in one of three forms: frozen whole blood, isolated PBMCs, or DNA extracted from either of those sample types. From the cysteine through the phenylalanine, the CDR3 covers 15 amino acids. The entry retains the CDR3 DNA only, 45 bases that are in frame from base 1. The germline V gene (reference sequence) gives CDR1 as SGHNT and CDR2 as YYREEE. Germline trimming amounts to 3 bases on V and 5 bases on J, with 6 as the count of junction bases outside the gene matches.

The clonotype originates from an elderly woman with active or convalescent COVID-19. The sequenced sample was peripheral blood. Rearrangement joined TRBV5-4 to TRBJ2-5; 11 middle bases align to TRBD1. The sequence in DNA is TGTGCCAGCAGCTGGGGGACAGGGGGACGTGAGACCCAGTACTTC. Protein translation: CASSWGTGGRETQYF.